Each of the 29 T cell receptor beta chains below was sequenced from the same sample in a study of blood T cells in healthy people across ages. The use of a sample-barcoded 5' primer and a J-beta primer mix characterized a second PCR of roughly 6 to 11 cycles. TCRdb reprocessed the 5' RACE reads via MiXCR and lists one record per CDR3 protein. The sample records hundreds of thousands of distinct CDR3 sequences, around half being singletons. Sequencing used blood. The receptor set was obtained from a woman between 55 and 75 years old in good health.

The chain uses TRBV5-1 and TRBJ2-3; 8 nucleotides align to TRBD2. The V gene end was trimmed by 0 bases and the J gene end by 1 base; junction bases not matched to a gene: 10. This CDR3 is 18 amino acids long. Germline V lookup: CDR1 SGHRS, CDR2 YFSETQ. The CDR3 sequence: CASSLGGGGTSGTDTQYF. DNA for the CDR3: TGCGCCAGCAGCTTGGGAGGCGGGGGGACCTCTGGCACAGATACGCAGTATTTT.

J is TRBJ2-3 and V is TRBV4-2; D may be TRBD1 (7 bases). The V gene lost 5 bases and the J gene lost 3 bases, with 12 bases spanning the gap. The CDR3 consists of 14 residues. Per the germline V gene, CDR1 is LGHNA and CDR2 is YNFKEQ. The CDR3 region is CASSGAGGTDTQYF. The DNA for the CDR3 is TGTGCCAGCAGCGGGGCAGGGGGGACAGATACGCAGTATTTT.

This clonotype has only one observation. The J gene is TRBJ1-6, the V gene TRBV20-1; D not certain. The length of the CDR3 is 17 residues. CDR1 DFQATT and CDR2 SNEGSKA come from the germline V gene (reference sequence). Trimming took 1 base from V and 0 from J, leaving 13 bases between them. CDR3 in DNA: TGCAGTGCTAGAGGTAGTTTTGGAAGCTCCTATAATTCACCCCTCCACTTT. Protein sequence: CSARGSFGSSYNSPLHF.

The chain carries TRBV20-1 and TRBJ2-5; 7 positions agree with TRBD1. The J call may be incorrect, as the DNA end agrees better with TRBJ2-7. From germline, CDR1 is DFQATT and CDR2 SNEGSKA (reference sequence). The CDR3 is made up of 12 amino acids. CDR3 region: CSASGTDYEQYF. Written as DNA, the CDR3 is TGCAGTGCTAGCGGGACAGATTACGAGCAGTACTTC.

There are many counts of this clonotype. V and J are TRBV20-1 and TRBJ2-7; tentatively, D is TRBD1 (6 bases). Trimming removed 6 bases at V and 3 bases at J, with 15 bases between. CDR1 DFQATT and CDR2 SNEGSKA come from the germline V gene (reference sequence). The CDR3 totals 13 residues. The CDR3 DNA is TGCAGTGCGGCCGGGACACAGCTCTACGAGCAGTACTTC. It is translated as CSAAGTQLYEQYF.

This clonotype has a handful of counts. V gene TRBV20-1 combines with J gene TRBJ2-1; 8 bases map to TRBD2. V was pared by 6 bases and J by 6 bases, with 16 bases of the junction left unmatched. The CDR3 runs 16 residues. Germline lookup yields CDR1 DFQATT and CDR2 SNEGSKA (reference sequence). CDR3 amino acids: CSAINKRERVSNEQFF. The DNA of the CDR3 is TGCAGTGCCATAAATAAGCGGGAGAGGGTCTCCAATGAGCAGTTCTTC.

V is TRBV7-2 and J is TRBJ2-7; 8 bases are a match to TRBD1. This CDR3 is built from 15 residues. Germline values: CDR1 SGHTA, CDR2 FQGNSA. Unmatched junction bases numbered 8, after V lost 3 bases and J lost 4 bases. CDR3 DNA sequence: TGTGCCAGCAGCTTGATATGGGACAGGAGATACGAGCAGTACTTC. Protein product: CASSLIWDRRYEQYF.

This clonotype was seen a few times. CDR3: CASSLLLLAGSTDTQYF. CDR3 sequence (DNA): TGTGCCAGCAGCTTATTATTACTAGCGGGAAGCACAGATACGCAGTATTTT. The rearrangement links TRBV7-3 to TRBJ2-3, with 10 bases identical to TRBD2. The CDR3 runs to 17 residues. The junction had 5 bases not matched to a gene; V was cut back by 2 bases and J by 0 bases. CDR1 SGHTA and CDR2 FQGTGA come from the germline V gene.

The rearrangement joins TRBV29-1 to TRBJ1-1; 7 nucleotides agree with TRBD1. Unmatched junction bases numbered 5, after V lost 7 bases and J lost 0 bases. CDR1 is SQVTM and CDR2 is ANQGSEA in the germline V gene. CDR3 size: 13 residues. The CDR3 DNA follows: TGCAGCGCAATGGGACAGTTGAACACTGAAGCTTTCTTT. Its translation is CSAMGQLNTEAFF.

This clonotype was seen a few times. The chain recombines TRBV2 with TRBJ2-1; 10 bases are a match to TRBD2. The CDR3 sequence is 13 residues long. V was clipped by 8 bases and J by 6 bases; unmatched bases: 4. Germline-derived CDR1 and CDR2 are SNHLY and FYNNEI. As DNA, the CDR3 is TGTGCCAGCGGCTCTAGCGGGAGCAATGAGCAGTTCTTC. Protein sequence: CASGSSGSNEQFF.

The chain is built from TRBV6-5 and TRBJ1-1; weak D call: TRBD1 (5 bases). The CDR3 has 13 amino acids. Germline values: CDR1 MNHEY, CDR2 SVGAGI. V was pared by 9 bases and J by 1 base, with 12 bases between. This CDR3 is CASQDGGNTEAFF. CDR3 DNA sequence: TGTGCCAGTCAGGACGGGGGGAACACTGAAGCTTTCTTT.

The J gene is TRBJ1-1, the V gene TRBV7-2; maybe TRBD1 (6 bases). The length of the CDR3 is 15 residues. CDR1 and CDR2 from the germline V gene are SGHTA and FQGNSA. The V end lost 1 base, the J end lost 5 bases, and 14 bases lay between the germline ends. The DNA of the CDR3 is TGTGCCAGCAGCTTAGTGGGGGGCGCGAGGACTGAAGCTTTCTTT. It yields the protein CASSLVGGARTEAFF.

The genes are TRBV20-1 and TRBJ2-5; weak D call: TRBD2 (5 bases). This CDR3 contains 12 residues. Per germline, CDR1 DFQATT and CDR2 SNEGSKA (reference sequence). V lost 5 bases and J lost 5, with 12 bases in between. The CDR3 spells CSAPTRWETQYF. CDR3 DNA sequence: TGCAGTGCTCCTACTAGGTGGGAGACCCAGTACTTC.

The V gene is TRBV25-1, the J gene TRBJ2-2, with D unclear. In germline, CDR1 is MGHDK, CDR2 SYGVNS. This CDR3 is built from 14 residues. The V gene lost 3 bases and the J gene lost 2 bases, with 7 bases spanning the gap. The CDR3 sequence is CASSDSGNTGELFF. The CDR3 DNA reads TGTGCCAGCAGTGATTCTGGAAACACCGGGGAGCTGTTTTTT.

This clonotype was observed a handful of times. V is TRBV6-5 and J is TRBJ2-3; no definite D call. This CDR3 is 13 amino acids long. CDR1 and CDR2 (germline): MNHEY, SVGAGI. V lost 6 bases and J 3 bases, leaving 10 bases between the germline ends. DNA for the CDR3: TGTGCCAGCAGAGTCCCGGAAACAGATACGCAGTATTTT. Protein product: CASRVPETDTQYF.

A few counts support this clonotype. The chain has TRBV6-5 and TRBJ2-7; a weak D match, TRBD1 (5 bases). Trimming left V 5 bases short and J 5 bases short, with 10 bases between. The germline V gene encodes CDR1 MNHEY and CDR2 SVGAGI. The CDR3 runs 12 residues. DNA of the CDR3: TGTGCCAGCAGTAGGGGCCCCCACGAGCAGTACTTC. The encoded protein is CASSRGPHEQYF.

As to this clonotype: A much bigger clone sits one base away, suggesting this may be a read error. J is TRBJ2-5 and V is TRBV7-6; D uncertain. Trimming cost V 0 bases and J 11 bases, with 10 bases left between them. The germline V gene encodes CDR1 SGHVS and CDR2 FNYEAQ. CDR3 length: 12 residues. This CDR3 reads CASSLAHNEQYF. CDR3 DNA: TGTGCCAGCAGCTTAGCCCACAATGAGCAGTACTTC.

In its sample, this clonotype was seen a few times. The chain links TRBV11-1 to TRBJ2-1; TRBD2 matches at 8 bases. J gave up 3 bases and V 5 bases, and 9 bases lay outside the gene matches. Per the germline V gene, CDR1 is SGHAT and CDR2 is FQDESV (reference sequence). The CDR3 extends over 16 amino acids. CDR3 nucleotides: TGTGCCAGCAGCCCCCCTACTAGCGGCGTCTACAATGAGCAGTTCTTC. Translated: CASSPPTSGVYNEQFF.

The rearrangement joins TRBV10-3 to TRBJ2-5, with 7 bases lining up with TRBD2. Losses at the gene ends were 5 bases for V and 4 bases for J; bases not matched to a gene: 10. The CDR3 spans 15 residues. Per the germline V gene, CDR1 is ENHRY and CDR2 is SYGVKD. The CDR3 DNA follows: TGTGCCATCAGTAACTCAGCGGGAACCACAGAGACCCAGTACTTC. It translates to CAISNSAGTTETQYF.

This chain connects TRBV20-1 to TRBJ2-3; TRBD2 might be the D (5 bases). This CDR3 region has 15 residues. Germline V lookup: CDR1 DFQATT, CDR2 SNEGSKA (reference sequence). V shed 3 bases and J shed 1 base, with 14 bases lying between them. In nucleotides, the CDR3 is TGCAGTGCTAGTAACCCAAGCGGTCGCACAGATACGCAGTATTTT. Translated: CSASNPSGRTDTQYF.

CDR3 nucleotide sequence: TGCAGCGTTGTACCGGGACAGGGTTCTTTCGGAGGGAACATTCAGTACTTC. Translation gives CSVVPGQGSFGGNIQYF. The chain joins TRBV29-1 to TRBJ2-4; 9 nucleotides match TRBD1. Germline-derived CDR1 and CDR2 are SQVTM and ANQGSEA. The CDR3 is made up of 17 amino acids. V gave up 4 bases and J gave up 7 bases; unmatched junction bases: 17.

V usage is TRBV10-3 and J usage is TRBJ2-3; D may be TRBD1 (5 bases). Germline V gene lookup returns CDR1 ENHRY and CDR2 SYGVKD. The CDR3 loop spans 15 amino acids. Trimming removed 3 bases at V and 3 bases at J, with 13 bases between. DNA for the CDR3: TGTGCCATCAGTGAACACTTAGACAGTACAGATACGCAGTATTTT. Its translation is CAISEHLDSTDTQYF.

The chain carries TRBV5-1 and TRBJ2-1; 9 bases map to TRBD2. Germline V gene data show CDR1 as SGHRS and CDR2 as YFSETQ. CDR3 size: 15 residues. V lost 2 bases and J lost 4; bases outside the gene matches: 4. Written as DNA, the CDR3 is TGCGCCAGCAGCTTCGAGCTAGCGGGGTACAATGAGCAGTTCTTC. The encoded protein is CASSFELAGYNEQFF.

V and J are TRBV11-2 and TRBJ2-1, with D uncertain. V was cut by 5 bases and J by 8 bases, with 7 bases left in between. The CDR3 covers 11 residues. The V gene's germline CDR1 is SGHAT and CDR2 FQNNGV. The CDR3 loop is CASSTWYEQFF. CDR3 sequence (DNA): TGTGCCAGCAGCACCTGGTATGAGCAGTTCTTC.

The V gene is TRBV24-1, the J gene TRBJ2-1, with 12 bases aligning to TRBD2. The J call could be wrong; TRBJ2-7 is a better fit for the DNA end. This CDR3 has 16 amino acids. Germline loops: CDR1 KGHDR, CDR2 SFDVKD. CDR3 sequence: CATSDRTSGNYNEQYF. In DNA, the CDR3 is TGTGCCACCAGTGACCGGACTAGCGGGAACTACAATGAGCAGTACTTC.

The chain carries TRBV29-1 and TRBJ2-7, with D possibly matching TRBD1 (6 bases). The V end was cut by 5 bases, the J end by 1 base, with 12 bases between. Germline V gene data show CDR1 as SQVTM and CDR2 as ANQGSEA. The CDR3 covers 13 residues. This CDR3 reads CSVTGIYSYEQYF. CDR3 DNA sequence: TGCAGCGTTACAGGGATTTATTCCTACGAGCAGTACTTC.

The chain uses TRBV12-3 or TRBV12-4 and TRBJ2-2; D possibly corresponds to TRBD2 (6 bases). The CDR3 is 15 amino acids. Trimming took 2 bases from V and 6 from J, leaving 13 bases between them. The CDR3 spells CASSLRLGGAGELFF. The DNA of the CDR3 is TGTGCCAGCAGTTTAAGGCTGGGGGGTGCCGGGGAGCTGTTTTTT.

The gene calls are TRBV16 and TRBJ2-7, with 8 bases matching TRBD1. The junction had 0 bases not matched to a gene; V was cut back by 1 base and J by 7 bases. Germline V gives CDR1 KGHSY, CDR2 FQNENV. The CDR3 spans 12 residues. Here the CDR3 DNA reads TGTGCCAGCAGCCAATACAGGGGGGAGCAGTACTTC. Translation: CASSQYRGEQYF.

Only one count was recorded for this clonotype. The DNA for the CDR3 is TGTGCCAGCAGTCGGGAGTACTACAATGAGCAGTTCTTC. Encoded protein: CASSREYYNEQFF. This chain uses TRBV7-2 with TRBJ2-1, with D perhaps TRBD2 (6 bases). V lost 6 bases, J lost 3 bases, and 9 bases lay in between. The CDR3 totals 13 residues. In germline, CDR1 is SGHTA, CDR2 FQGNSA.